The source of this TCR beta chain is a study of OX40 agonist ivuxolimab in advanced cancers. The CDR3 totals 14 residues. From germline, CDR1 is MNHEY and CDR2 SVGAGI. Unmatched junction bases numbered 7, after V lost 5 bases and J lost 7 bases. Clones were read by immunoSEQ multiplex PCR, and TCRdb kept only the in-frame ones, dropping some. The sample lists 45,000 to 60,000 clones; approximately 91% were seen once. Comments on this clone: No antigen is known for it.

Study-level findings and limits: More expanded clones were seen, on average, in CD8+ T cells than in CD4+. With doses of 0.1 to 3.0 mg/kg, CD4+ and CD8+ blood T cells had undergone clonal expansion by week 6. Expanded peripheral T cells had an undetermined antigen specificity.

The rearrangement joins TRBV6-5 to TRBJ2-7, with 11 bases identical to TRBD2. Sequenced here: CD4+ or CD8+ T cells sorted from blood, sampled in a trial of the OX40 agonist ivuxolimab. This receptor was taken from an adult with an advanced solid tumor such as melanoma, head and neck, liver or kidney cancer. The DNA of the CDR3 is TGTGCCAGCAGTAGACTAGCGGGGCGGGGGGAGCAGTACTTC. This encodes CASSRLAGRGEQYF.